What follows are 20 T cell receptor beta chains derived from one specimen sequenced in a study of blood T cell repertoires in COVID-19. Data came from immunoSEQ multiplex PCR; TCRdb stores just in-frame clones and leaves some out. This table holds a few hundred thousand clones, roughly 80% found once. Sequenced material: peripheral blood. The receptors were sampled from a young woman with acute or convalescent COVID-19.

The chain joins TRBV15 to TRBJ2-1; 8 bases are shared with TRBD2. V lost 4 bases and J lost 4; bases outside the gene matches: 9. The CDR3 loop spans 16 amino acids. The germline gives CDR1 LNHNV, CDR2 YYDKDF (reference sequence). CDR3 coding DNA: TGTGCCACCAGCAAATTTTTTCCGGGAGGGTACAATGAGCAGTTCTTC. Translation gives CATSKFFPGGYNEQFF. Full variable domain (remainder filled in from reference TRBV15 and TRBJ2-1): DAMVIQNPRYQVTQFGKPVTLSCSQTLNHNVMYWYQQKSSQAPKLLFHYYDKDFNNEADTPDNFQSRRPNTSFCFLDIRSPGLGDTAMYLCATSKFFPGGYNEQFFGPGTRLTVL.

The chain has TRBV19 and TRBJ2-5, with TRBD2 matching over 8 bases. Germline-derived CDR1 and CDR2 are LNHDA and SQIVND (reference sequence). The CDR3 spans 14 residues. The V gene end was trimmed by 3 bases and the J gene end by 3 bases; junction bases not matched to a gene: 3. This CDR3 is CASSIPGLEETQYF. CDR3 sequence (DNA): TGTGCCAGTAGTATCCCGGGACTAGAAGAGACCCAGTACTTC.

The chain recombines TRBV6-5 with TRBJ2-1, with 11 bases identical to TRBD2. Germline V gives CDR1 MNHEY, CDR2 SVGAGI. This CDR3 comprises 15 residues. V was clipped by 6 bases and J by 5 bases; unmatched bases: 6. This CDR3 reads CASSLGTSGNNEQFF. The CDR3 nucleotides read TGTGCCAGCAGCCTCGGGACTAGCGGAAACAATGAGCAGTTCTTC.

This sequence joins TRBV3-1 (or the pseudogene TRBV3-2) and TRBJ2-1; 10 nucleotides line up with TRBD2. Trimming removed 0 bases from V and 8 bases from J; junction bases left unmatched: 4. Germline CDR1 LGHDT, CDR2 YNNKEL (reference sequence). This CDR3 is 15 amino acids long. The CDR3 DNA sequence: TGTGCCAGCAGCCAAGAGTCTAGCGGGAGTGATGAGCAGTTCTTC. Its protein product is CASSQESSGSDEQFF.

V and J are TRBV6-2 or TRBV6-3 and TRBJ2-7, with D possibly matching TRBD2 (6 bases). The CDR3 runs to 14 residues. Germline V gene lookup returns CDR1 MNHEY and CDR2 SVGEGT. V was shortened by 3 bases and J by 3 bases, with 12 bases between the two germline ends. This chain's CDR3 is CASSYGGTLYEQYF. The CDR3 nucleotides are TGTGCCAGCAGTTATGGGGGGACCCTCTACGAGCAGTACTTC.

The chain joins TRBV21-1 to TRBJ2-4; the table gives TRBD2 as D, unverified against the DNA. TRBV21-1 is classified as a pseudogene. The CDR3 is 17 amino acids. CDR3 residues: CASSKGRGYPAKNIQYF. The CDR3 coding sequence is TGTGCCAGCAGCAAAGGGCGCGGGTATCCAGCAAAAAACATTCAGTACTTC.

The chain is built from TRBV5-4 and TRBJ2-7; D possibly corresponds to TRBD2 (5 bases). Germline V gene sequence: CDR1 SGHNT, CDR2 YYREEE (reference sequence). This CDR3 region has 14 residues. V dropped 0 bases and J dropped 7 bases, with 14 bases sitting between them. This CDR3 is CASSLVAESGEQYF. The DNA of the CDR3 is TGTGCCAGCAGCTTGGTTGCCGAAAGCGGAGAGCAGTACTTC.

The chain joins TRBV20-1 to TRBJ1-2; D is possibly TRBD1 (5 bases). Trimming removed 3 bases from V and 5 bases from J, with 13 bases in between. CDR1 is DFQATT and CDR2 is SNEGSKA in the germline V gene (reference sequence). The CDR3 extends over 13 amino acids. Written as DNA, the CDR3 is TGCAGTGCTAGTTGGGGCCCCGGTTATGGCTACACCTTC. As protein: CSASWGPGYGYTF.

This clone was recorded at least ten times. This chain connects TRBV4-2 to TRBJ2-1; 7 nucleotides align to TRBD1. With 1 base clipped from V and 2 bases from J, the junction kept 2 bases outside the gene matches. CDR1 is LGHNA and CDR2 is YNFKEQ in the germline V gene. CDR3 length: 15 amino acids. The CDR3: CASSQGQGTYNEQFF. In DNA, the CDR3 is TGTGCCAGCAGCCAAGGACAGGGAACCTACAATGAGCAGTTCTTC.

The chain carries TRBV24-1 and TRBJ2-2, with D uncertain. CDR3 size: 14 residues. V lost 3 bases and J 3 bases, leaving 7 bases between the germline ends. Germline V lookup: CDR1 KGHDR, CDR2 SFDVKD. As DNA, the CDR3 is TGTGCCACCAGTGATCCCTGGCACACCGGGGAGCTGTTTTTT. Translation gives CATSDPWHTGELFF.

The V gene is TRBV12-3 or TRBV12-4, the J gene TRBJ1-3; 7 positions agree with TRBD1. CDR3 size: 13 residues. The V and J ends lost 6 bases and 6 bases, in that order; junction bases with no gene match: 5. The CDR3 DNA is TGTGCCAGCAGGCCGACAGGGCAAAACACCATATATTTT. Its protein product is CASRPTGQNTIYF.

This clone was detected only once. The rearrangement joins TRBV25-1 to TRBJ2-7; D ambiguous. Trimming shortened V by 1 base and J by 1 base, and 8 bases separated the two germline ends. CDR1 is MGHDK and CDR2 is SYGVNS in the germline V gene. This CDR3 is built from 14 residues. The CDR3 nucleotides are TGTGCCAGCAGTGAATCTGTCACTTCCTACGAGCAGTACTTC. It codes for CASSESVTSYEQYF.

The chain combines TRBV6-5 with TRBJ2-1; TRBD2 might be the D (6 bases). In germline, CDR1 is MNHEY, CDR2 SVGAGI. Trimming left V 1 base short and J 4 bases short, with 14 bases between. The CDR3 totals 16 residues. This chain's CDR3 is CASSYYGTSRYNEQFF. DNA for the CDR3: TGTGCCAGCAGTTACTACGGTACTAGCAGATACAATGAGCAGTTCTTC.

CDR3 sequence (DNA): TGTGCCACCAGCAGAGTGGCAGGGGGACCCGGGGAGCTGTTTTTT. It encodes CATSRVAGGPGELFF. The rearrangement uses TRBV15 and TRBJ2-2; 7 bases align to TRBD1. V lost 1 base and J lost 6; bases outside the gene matches: 5. The length of the CDR3 is 15 residues. Germline CDR1 and CDR2: LNHNV and YYDKDF (reference sequence).

There are a few counts of this clone. This sequence joins TRBV15 and TRBJ2-2; a weak D match, TRBD1 (6 bases). The germline gives CDR1 LNHNV, CDR2 YYDKDF (reference sequence). The CDR3 covers 13 residues. V lost 5 bases and J 6 bases, leaving 10 bases between the germline ends. The CDR3 bases are TGTGCCACCAGCTCTCAGGGGTCCGGGGAGCTGTTTTTT. Protein product: CATSSQGSGELFF.

The genes are TRBV4-1 and TRBJ2-7; 11 bases match TRBD2. The junction had 4 bases not matched to a gene; V was cut back by 4 bases and J by 5 bases. The CDR3 runs 14 residues. Germline V gene sequence: CDR1 MGHRA, CDR2 YSYEKL. The CDR3 reads CASSPLAGEDEQYF. DNA for the CDR3: TGCGCCAGCAGCCCACTAGCGGGAGAAGACGAGCAGTACTTC.

This chain joins TRBV4-3 and TRBJ2-3, with TRBD2 matching 10 bases. Germline V CDR1 and CDR2: LGHNA, YSLEER. V was clipped by 1 base and J by 5 bases; unmatched bases: 6. This CDR3 is built from 16 residues. Here the CDR3 DNA reads TGCGCCAGCAGCCAAGCTCCAGCGGGAGGGCTAGATACGCAGTATTTT. Protein sequence: CASSQAPAGGLDTQYF.

The CDR3 sequence: CASSLWLTSGYNEQFF. DNA for the CDR3: TGTGCCAGCAGTTTATGGTTGACTAGCGGGTACAATGAGCAGTTCTTC. The chain recombines TRBV28 with TRBJ2-1, with 10 bases matching TRBD2. CDR1 and CDR2 from the germline V gene are MDHEN and SYDVKM. V lost 0 bases and J lost 4; bases outside the gene matches: 3. The CDR3 sequence is 16 residues long.

The J gene is TRBJ1-2, the V gene TRBV30, with D possibly being TRBD1 (6 bases). Germline assignment: CDR1 GTSNPN and CDR2 SVGIG (reference sequence). CDR3 length equals 13 residues. With 2 bases removed from V and 8 bases from J, the gap between germline ends came to 15 bases. CDR3 in DNA: TGTGCCTGGAGTCCTACAGGGATTGACGGCTACACCTTC. This gives the protein CAWSPTGIDGYTF.

The chain uses TRBV7-3 and TRBJ1-2; 8 positions match TRBD1. Germline V lookup: CDR1 SGHTA, CDR2 FQGTGA. CDR3 length equals 13 residues. After removal of 5 bases from V and 4 bases from J, the junction contained 3 bases not matched to a gene. The DNA of the CDR3 is TGTGCCAGCAGCGGAGACAGGGGCTATGGCTACACCTTC. Residues: CASSGDRGYGYTF.